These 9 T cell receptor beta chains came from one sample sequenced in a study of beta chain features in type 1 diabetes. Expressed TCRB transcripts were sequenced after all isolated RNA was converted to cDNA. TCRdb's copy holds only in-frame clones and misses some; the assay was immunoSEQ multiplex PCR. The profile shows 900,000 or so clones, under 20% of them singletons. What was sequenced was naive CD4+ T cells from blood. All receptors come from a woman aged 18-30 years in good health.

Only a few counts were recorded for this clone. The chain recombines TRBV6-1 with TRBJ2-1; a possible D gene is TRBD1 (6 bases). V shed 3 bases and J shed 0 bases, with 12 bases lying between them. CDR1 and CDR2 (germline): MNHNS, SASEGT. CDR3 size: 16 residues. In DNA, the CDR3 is TGTGCCAGCAGTGACAGGGGCCAAAGCTCCTACAATGAGCAGTTCTTC. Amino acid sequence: CASSDRGQSSYNEQFF.

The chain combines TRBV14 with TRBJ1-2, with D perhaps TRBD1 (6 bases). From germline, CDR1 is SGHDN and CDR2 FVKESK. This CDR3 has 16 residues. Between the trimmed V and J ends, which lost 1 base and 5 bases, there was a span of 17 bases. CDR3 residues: CASSQGLLDSLYGYTF. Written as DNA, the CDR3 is TGTGCCAGCAGCCAAGGTCTTCTGGACAGCTTATATGGCTACACCTTC.

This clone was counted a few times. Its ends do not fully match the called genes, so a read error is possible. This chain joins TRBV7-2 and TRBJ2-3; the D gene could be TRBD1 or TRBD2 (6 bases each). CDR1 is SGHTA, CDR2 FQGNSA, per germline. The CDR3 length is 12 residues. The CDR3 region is CASSARHPGADF. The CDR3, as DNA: TGTGCCAGCAGCGCGAGACACCCGGGGGCGGATTTT.

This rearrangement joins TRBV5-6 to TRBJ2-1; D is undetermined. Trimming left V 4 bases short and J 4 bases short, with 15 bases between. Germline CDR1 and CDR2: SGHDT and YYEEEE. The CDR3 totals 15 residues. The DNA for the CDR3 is TGTGCCAGCAGCCCAATGAGCCAACGGTACAATGAGCAGTTCTTC. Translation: CASSPMSQRYNEQFF.

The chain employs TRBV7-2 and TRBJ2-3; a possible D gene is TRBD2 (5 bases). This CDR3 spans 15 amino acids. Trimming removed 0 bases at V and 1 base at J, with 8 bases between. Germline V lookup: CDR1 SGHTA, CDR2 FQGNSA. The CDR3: CASSLAGVGTDTQYF. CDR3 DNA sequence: TGTGCCAGCAGCTTAGCCGGGGTTGGCACAGATACGCAGTATTTT.

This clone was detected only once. This CDR3 is CASKDTSREDTQYF. For the CDR3, the DNA is TGTGCCAGTAAGGACACCTCGAGGGAAGATACGCAGTATTTT. The genes are TRBV19 and TRBJ2-3; D assignment may be TRBD1 or TRBD2 (5 bases each). CDR1 is LNHDA, CDR2 SQIVND, per germline (reference sequence). V was cut by 7 bases and J by 5 bases, with 16 bases left in between. The CDR3 contains 14 residues. The full variable domain, completed using reference TRBV19 and TRBJ2-3, is DGGITQSPKYLFRKEGQNVTLSCEQNLNHDAMYWYRQDPGQGLRLIYYSQIVNDFQKGDIAEGYSVSREKKESFPLTVTSAQKNPTAFYLCASKDTSREDTQYFGPGTRLTVL.

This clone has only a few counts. For the CDR3, the DNA is TGTGCCAGCAGCTTAAATGGCGCCACAGATACGCAGTATTTT. Translated, it gives CASSLNGATDTQYF. This rearrangement joins TRBV7-3 to TRBJ2-3; no clear D gene. Trimming left V 1 base short and J 2 bases short, with 7 bases between. Per the germline V gene, CDR1 is SGHTA and CDR2 is FQGTGA. CDR3 size: 14 residues. Full variable domain (rest looked up from reference TRBV7-3 and TRBJ2-3): GAGVSQTPSNKVTEKGKYVELRCDPISGHTALYWYRQSLGQGPEFLIYFQGTGAADDSGLPNDRFFAVRPEGSVSTLKIQRTERGDSAVYLCASSLNGATDTQYFGPGTRLTVL.

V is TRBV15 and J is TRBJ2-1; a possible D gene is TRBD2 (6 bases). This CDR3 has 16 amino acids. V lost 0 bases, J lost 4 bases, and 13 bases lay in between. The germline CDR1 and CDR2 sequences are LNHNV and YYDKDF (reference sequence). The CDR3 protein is CATSRDGTPKYNEQFF. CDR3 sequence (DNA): TGTGCCACCAGCAGAGACGGGACTCCTAAATACAATGAGCAGTTCTTC.

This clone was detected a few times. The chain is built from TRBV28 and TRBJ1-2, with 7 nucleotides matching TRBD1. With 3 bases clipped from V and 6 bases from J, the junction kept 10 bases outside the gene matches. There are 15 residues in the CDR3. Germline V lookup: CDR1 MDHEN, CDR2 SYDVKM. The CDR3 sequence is CASSFGGQPTDGYTF. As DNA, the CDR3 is TGTGCCAGCAGTTTTGGGGGACAGCCAACGGATGGCTACACCTTC.